There are many counts of the clone carrying this T cell receptor (beta chain). The antigen is unknown. These data belong to a study of CD8 T cells in ankylosing spondylitis. Study results and limitations: Blood of patients with ankylosing spondylitis appeared to be characterized by a TCR beta motif of several highly homologous variants. There was reportedly significant enrichment of clones that were disease-linked in matched ankylosing spondylitis synovial fluid. Relatively scarce in peripheral blood, disease-linked clones were CD8+.

V shed 5 bases, J shed 8 bases, and the junction held 9 bases outside the gene matches. The germline V gene has CDR1 SGHVS and CDR2 FNYEAQ. The CDR3 length is 16 residues. TCRdb reanalysed the 5' RACE reads using MiXCR and keeps one entry per CDR3 protein. The data contain around 30,000 distinct CDR3 sequences, around 5% of them seen just once; the ten biggest clones take up approximately 1.8%. Sequencing was performed on blood, either unsorted or a sorted T cell fraction (not recorded which). The rearrangement uses TRBV7-6 and TRBJ2-1, with 13 bases fitting TRBD2. The receptor was derived from a female donor with ankylosing spondylitis or in good health (not recorded which). DNA for the CDR3: TGTGCCAGCAGCGCGAGACTAGCGGGGGGCCGGTATGAGCAGTTCTTC. This encodes CASSARLAGGRYEQFF. The entire variable domain, with the rest obtained from reference TRBV7-6 and TRBJ2-1, is as follows: GAGVSQSPRYKVTKRGQDVALRCDPISGHVSLYWYRQALGQGPEFLTYFNYEAQQDKSGLPNDRFSAERPEGSISTLTIQRTEQRDSAMYRCASSARLAGGRYEQFFGPGTRLTVL.